The clone carrying this TCR beta chain was seen repeatedly, ten times or more. Its antigen is as yet unknown. These data originate in a study of CD8+CD57+ T cells in acquired aplastic anemia. General study points: The same twenty-nine CD8+ CDR3 sequences occurred in patients and in controls.

Genomic DNA templated the TCR beta VDJ and CDR3 profiling. MiXCR, run by TCRdb on the reads, gives a single entry per CDR3 protein. This sample has 200,000 or so distinct CDR3 sequences, with under 50% found just once. The authors sequenced patients whose flow cytometry had shown CD8+CD57+ cell expansion. The CDR3 loop spans 15 amino acids. V lost 4 bases and J 2 bases, leaving 14 bases between the germline ends. Germline values: CDR1 MNHNS, CDR2 SASEGT. This sequence joins TRBV6-1 and TRBJ2-5; weak D call: TRBD2 (6 bases). Material: sorted CD4+, CD8+, or CD8+CD57+ T cells (not recorded which) from PBMCs. The receptor comes from a human donor with aplastic anemia. The CDR3 sequence is CASSVTGTQQETQYF. As DNA, the CDR3 is TGTGCCAGCAGTGTTACCGGGACTCAGCAAGAGACCCAGTACTTC.